This T cell receptor beta chain was obtained from a study of cytomegalovirus exposure and HLA in healthy donors (dated by TCRdb to 2016 to 2017). General notes on the study: According to an earlier analysis of several hundred of the donors, about 190 million T cells yielded 117 million unique TCR beta sequences and approximately 300 Gb of sequence data. Five DR-DQ haplotypes were handled as single units for association and clustering, since linkage in the cohort was strong. The study combined high-throughput TCR immunosequencing, statistical association of individual TCRs with disease status, and machine learning to predict cytomegalovirus infection status. The aim of the study was to test whether cataloging public T cell receptors could identify signatures of past pathogen exposure. The study used immunosequencing to profile the T cell repertoires of some 600 subjects and linked those repertoires to cytomegalovirus serostatus. The number of typed donors differed by locus: about 620-640 for A, B, C, DRB1 and DQB1; roughly 510 for DQA1; fewer than 610 for DPA1; and roughly 470 for DPB1. HLA typing covered class I and class II loci at four-digit resolution. Donor age, sex, ethnicity and CMV serostatus were collected together with the repertoire data. In an earlier analysis of a few hundred of the donors, high-throughput TCR beta sequencing was used to judge whether each TCR beta V gene segment behaved as functional or pseudogenic. An early release that covered more than 550 HLA-typed donors contained around 330 gigabases of sequencing data and about 84 million unique TCR sequences. All discovery cohort repertoires had been generated on a single sequencing platform. In addition to the first cohort of 650 to 750 subjects, a separate validation cohort of 120 different subjects was used. The later analysis used no new phenotypic data to find candidate immune exposures, relying instead on TCR beta sequences and their occurrence across donors. Across under 500 genotyped donors of the cohort, an average of about 250,000 unique TCR beta nucleotide sequences per donor were sequenced, and 15% to 20% of those sequences were non-productive. The genetic ancestry cluster associated with self-reported Caucasian donors included 81% of the roughly 410 genotyped donors. Genome-wide SNP genotypes for about 60% of the 666 donors were used in a later genetic analysis, which treated that subset as a discovery cohort. In a later analysis, previously published TCR beta repertoires from about 640 donors were re-analyzed and high-resolution HLA genotyping was added so that TCR occurrence patterns could be studied.

In total, just over 650 healthy bone marrow donors made up the cohort. At the time of sampling, all cohort members were nominally healthy, though unrecorded immune exposures were likely present. The donor was CMV seropositive and belonged to the group of 250 to 300 seropositive cohort members. Each donor provided a peripheral blood sample, and peripheral blood mononuclear cells were used for TCR beta sequencing. Genomic DNA extraction from the blood cell samples was performed with the Qiagen DNeasy Blood Extraction Kit. Paper-wide results and their limitations: Compared with the roughly 720-donor mean, donors in an Asian-associated ancestry cluster had fewer N-insertions in productive TCRs, according to a later genetic analysis. Cytomegalovirus status was reported to be diagnosed by the classifier with high specificity and sensitivity in both the original and validation cohorts. In a later analysis, several top co-occurrence clusters were reported to appear linked to parvovirus B19, influenza, CMV and Epstein-Barr virus. In a later genetic analysis, a missense DCLRE1C variant was associated with V-gene and J-gene trimming of TCR beta chains, and the association was replicated in an independent cohort. Correlated functional status among segregating V segments might be attributable to linkage disequilibrium, but an unknown experimental factor could not be ruled out. A cluster of highly shared sequence variants was judged likely to be a technical artifact of the sequencing pipeline. Some IMGT-functional V segments, including TRBV6-2 and TRBV6-3, could not be distinguished by the 87-base-pair reads and were therefore excluded. The authors suggested that the approach could potentially be generalized to other disease states and immunological phenotypes. In a later analysis, TCR association rates were found to vary across HLA loci, with the most associated TCRs seen for DRB1 alleles and the fewest for HLA-C alleles. Immune exposure information for the cohort was limited to CMV serostatus. In a later analysis, around 15,000 TCR beta sequences were associated with specific HLA alleles at a false discovery rate of 0.05. In a later analysis, HLA-associated TCR beta chains were found to be more clonally expanded and to have lower generation probabilities than equally common non-associated chains. The earlier analysis of approximately 540 of the donors excluded approximately 17 rarely observed V segments, including chromosome 9 orphons, because counts were too low. While some public TCRs were present in many individuals, most TCR sequences turned up only very rarely across donors. In an earlier analysis of 587 of the donors, most TCR beta V segments appeared in productive rearrangements about 87% or about 30% of the time, broadly matching IMGT annotations. Roughly uniform sequencing depth across donors was assumed in presence/absence analyses, although this assumption may not hold. When HLA alleles, especially DR and DQ, strongly co-occurred, attributing TCR associations to individual alleles was difficult. In vitro tests confirmed that three of the cytomegalovirus-associated TCR beta chains recognize cytomegalovirus antigens. This cohort had only TCR beta chains sequenced, and the lack of alpha or paired-chain data limited which features could be detected. Most CMV-associated TCR beta chains appeared to be HLA-restricted in a later analysis, and the HLA associations seemed to be driven largely by CMV exposure. A further reported finding was that TCR beta sequences accurately predicted the HLA-A and HLA-B alleles for most subjects in the first cohort. Because HLA typing was unavailable for some donors at each locus, only the typed subset was used in association tests. The study listed 164 TCR beta chains as associated with cytomegalovirus.

Regarding this clone: Its antigen remains undetermined.

Libraries were constructed by the immunoSEQ multiplex PCR assay. For the multiplex PCR, a mixture combining 60 forward primers for TCR Vbeta segments and 13 reverse primers for TCR Jbeta segments was used. Amplification of the CDR3 region of rearranged TCR beta genes was performed with a multiplex PCR assay on genomic DNA. The Illumina HiSeq System was used to sequence the amplified TCR beta libraries as 87-base-pair reads. In the original analysis: In a later analysis, tens of millions of unique TCR beta chains were counted across the approximately 640 repertoires, and roughly 11 million of these chains were shared by at least two donors. Raw reads were error-corrected and collapsed into unique sequences by a nearest-neighbor algorithm in which closely related sequences were merged to remove PCR and sequencing errors. CDR3 sequences were aligned to IMGT reference sequences to assign V, D and J gene segments. For a sequence to be retained, a match of at least six nucleotides to both a V gene segment and a J gene segment was required. Rearrangements were called productive when the CDR3 lacked stop codons and stayed in frame with V and J; all others were non-productive. CDR3 was defined by IMGT convention, running from the second conserved V-encoded cysteine to the conserved J-encoded phenylalanine. The earlier analysis of 550 to 650 of the donors excluded any sequence lacking an unambiguous match to a single V gene segment. In an earlier analysis of more than 500 of the donors, a V segment was called functional when productive rearrangements were above 56.7%, and segregating when the standard deviation between donors exceeded 5%. To diagnose cytomegalovirus status from the catalog of TCR beta chain sequences, a statistical classification framework was built. In a later analysis, V and J genes were assigned by comparing TCR nucleotide sequences against IMGT/GENE-DB human TR gene sequences. In a later analysis, CDR3 sequences and most-parsimonious VDJ recombination scenarios were assigned using the TCRdist pipeline. In a later analysis, each TCR beta chain was defined by its CDR3 amino acid sequence together with its V-gene family, and reads without a unique V-gene family were excluded. As a way to deal with suspected cross-contamination and a sequencing artifact, a later analysis dropped 592 nucleotide sequences that were highly shared and had low generation probability. In a later analysis, a clonal expansion index for each public chain was calculated from normalized within-repertoire ranks of inferred template counts. A later analysis computed generation probabilities with a VDJ recombination model fitted to out-of-frame rearrangements, and checked the results against IGoR. In a later analysis, hypergeometric tests were used to score TCR-TCR, TCR-HLA and TCR-CMV co-occurrence, with a repertoire-size bias correction applied to TCR pairs. In a later analysis, false discovery rates were estimated by permuting HLA or CMV assignments 20 times. In a later analysis, co-occurring TCRs were grouped using DBSCAN, and TCRdist sequence similarity was added for clustering within HLA-allele-positive subsets. For co-occurrence clustering, repertoires with fewer than 30,000 or more than 120,000 public chains were excluded, along with five repertoires with anomalous nucleotide sharing. TCRdb stores this immuneACCESS table with in-frame sequences only. Part of the clones is absent; in the studies checked, under half of the shortfall reflects unresolved V genes, and no reason is known for the rest. V and J calls and clone size come straight from that table; D and trimming were deduced from the DNA. The sample's table covers 150,000 to 200,000 clones. The ten largest make up approximately 0.72% of the sample.

Counted from cysteine to phenylalanine, this CDR3 has 20 amino acids. The CDR3 DNA has 60 bases and is translated from base 1. The sequence was collected from a woman aged 18-30 years in good health and CMV-seropositive. The receptor chain draws on TRBV1 and TRBJ2-3; the table gives TRBD2 as D, unverified against the DNA. TRBV1 is a known pseudogene. Sequenced material: PBMCs. The DNA reads TGCACCAGCAGCCACTCCCGGCACGGGCGGGGGGTCTTTAGCACAGATACGCAGTATTTT. This sequence encodes CTSSHSRHGRGVFSTDTQYF.